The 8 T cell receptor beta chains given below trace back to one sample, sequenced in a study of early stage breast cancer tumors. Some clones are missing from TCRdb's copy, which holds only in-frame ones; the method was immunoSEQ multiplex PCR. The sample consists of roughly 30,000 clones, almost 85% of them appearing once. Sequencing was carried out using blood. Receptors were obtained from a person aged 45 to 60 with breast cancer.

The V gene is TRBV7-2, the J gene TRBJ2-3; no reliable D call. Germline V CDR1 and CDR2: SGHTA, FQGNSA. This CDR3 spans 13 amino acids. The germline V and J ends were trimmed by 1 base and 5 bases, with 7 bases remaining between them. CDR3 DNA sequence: TGTGCCAGCAGCTTAGGTTTAAAAGATACGCAGTATTTT. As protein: CASSLGLKDTQYF.

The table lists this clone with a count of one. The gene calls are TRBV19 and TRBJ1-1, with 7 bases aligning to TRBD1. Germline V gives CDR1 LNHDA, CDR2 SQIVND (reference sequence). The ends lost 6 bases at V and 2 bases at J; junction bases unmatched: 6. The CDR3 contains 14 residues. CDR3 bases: TGTGCCAGTAGGAAAGGGACAGAAAACACTGAAGCTTTCTTT. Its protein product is CASRKGTENTEAFF.

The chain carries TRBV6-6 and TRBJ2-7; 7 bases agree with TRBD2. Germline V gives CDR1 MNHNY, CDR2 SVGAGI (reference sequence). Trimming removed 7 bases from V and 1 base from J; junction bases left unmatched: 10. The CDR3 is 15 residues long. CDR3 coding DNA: TGTGCCAGCATAACAAATGCGGGGGAATCCTACGAGCAGTACTTC. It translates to CASITNAGESYEQYF.

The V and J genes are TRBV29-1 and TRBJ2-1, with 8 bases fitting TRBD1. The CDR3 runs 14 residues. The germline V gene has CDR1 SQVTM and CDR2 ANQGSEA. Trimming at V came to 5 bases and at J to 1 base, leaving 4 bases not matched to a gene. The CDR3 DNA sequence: TGCAGCGTTAGGGACAGGTCGTCCTACAATGAGCAGTTCTTC. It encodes CSVRDRSSYNEQFF.

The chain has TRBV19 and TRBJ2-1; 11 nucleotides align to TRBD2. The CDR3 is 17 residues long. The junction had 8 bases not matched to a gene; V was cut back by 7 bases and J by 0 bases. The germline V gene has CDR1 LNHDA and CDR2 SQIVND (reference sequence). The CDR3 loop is CASTLGTSGGSYNEQFF. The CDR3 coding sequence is TGTGCCAGTACCCTTGGGACTAGCGGAGGCTCCTACAATGAGCAGTTCTTC.

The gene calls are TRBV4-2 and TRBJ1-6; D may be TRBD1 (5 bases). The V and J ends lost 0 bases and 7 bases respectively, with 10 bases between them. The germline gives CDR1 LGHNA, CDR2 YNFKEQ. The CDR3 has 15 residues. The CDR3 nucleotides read TGTGCCAGCAGCCAAGATGGGGGACGGAATTCACCCCTCCACTTT. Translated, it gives CASSQDGGRNSPLHF.

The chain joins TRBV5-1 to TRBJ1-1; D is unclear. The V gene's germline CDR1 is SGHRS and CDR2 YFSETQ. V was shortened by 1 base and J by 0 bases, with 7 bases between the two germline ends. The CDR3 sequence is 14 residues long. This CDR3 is CASSLSPVNTEAFF. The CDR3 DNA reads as TGCGCCAGCAGCTTGAGTCCGGTGAACACTGAAGCTTTCTTT.

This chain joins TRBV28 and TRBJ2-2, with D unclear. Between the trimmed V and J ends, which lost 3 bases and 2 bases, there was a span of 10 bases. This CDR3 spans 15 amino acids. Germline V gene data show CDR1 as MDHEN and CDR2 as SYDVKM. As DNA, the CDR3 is TGTGCCAGCAGTTTCTGGCAGAAAAACACCGGGGAGCTGTTTTTT. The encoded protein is CASSFWQKNTGELFF.